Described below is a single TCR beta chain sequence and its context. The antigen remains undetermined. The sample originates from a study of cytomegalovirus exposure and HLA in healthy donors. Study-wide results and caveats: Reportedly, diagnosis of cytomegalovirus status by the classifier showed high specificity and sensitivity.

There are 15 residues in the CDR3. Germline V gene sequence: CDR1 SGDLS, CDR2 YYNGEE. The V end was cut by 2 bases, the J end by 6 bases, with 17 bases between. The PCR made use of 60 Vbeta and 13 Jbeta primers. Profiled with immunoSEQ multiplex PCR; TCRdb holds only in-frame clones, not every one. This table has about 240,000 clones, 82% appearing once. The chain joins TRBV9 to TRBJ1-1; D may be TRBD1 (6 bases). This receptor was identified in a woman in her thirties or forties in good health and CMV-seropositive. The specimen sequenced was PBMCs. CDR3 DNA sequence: TGTGCCAGCAGCGTTATCCGGGGGGGCCTCCCTGAAGCTTTCTTT. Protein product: CASSVIRGGLPEAFF.